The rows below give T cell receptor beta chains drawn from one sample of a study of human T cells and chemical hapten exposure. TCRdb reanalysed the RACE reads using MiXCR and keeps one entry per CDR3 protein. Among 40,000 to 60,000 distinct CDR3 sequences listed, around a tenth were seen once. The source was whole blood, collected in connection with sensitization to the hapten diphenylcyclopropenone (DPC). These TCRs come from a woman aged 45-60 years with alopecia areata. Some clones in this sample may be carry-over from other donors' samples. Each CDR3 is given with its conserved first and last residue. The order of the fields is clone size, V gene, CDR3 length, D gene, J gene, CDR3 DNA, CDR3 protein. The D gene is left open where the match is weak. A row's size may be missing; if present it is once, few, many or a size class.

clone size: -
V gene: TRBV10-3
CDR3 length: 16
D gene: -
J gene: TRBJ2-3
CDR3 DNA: TGTGCCATCAGTGAGAAAGGCGGTACTAGCACAGATACGCAGTATTTT
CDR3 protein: CAISEKGGTSTDTQYF

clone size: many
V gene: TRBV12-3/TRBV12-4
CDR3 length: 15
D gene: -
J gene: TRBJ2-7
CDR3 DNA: TGTGCCAGCAGTTTTTCGTCGGGAGCGACCTACGAGCAGTACTTC
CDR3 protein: CASSFSSGATYEQYF

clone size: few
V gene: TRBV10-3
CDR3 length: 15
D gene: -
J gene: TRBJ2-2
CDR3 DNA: TGTGCCACATCCGAGAGAGGCCCTCCAACCGGGGAGCTGTTTTTT
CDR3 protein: CATSERGPPTGELFF

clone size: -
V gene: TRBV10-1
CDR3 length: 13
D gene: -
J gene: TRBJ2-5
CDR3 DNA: TGCGCCAGCAGTGTTGGGGCGAGAAAGACCCAGTACTTC
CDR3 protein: CASSVGARKTQYF

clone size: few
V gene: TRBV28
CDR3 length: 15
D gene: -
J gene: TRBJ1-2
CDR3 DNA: TGTGCCAGCACCTTGTCAAGTGGGGGTCGGTCTGGCTACACCTTC
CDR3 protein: CASTLSSGGRSGYTF

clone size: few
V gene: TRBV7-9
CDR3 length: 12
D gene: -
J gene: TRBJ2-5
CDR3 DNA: TGTGCCAGCAGCCCGCCTGATCGGACCCAGTACTTC
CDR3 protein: CASSPPDRTQYF

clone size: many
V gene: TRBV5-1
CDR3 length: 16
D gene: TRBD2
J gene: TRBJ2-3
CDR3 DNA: TGCGCCAGCAGACTCGGACTAGCGGGAGGCACAGATACGCAGTATTTT
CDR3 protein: CASRLGLAGGTDTQYF

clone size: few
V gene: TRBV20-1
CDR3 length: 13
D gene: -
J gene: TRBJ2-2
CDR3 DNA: TGCAGTGCTAGAGGGACGAACACCGGGGAGCTGTTTTTT
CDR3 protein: CSARGTNTGELFF

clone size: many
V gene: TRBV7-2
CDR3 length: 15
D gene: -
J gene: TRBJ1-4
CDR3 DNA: TGTGCCAGCAGCCCAGTGGGGGGAACTAATGAAAAACTGTTTTTT
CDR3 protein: CASSPVGGTNEKLFF

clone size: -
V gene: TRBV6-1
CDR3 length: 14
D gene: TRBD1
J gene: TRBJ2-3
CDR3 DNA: TGTGCCAGCGATTACAGGGGAAGCACAGATACGCAGTATTTT
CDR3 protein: CASDYRGSTDTQYF

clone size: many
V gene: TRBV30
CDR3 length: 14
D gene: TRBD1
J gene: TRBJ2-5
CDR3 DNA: TGTGCCTGGAGTATCAGGGGGATTTGGGAGACCCAGTACTTC
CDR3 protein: CAWSIRGIWETQYF

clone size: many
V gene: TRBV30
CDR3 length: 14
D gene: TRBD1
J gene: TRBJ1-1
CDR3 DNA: TGTGCCTGGACCAAAAGCGTCAGGGGGCGGAGGGCTTTCTTT
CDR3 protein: CAWTKSVRGRRAFF

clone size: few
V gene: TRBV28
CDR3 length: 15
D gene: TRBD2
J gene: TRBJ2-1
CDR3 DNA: TGTGCCAGCAGCCTGGTGGGGACTAAAGATGGTGAGCAGTTCTTC
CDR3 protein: CASSLVGTKDGEQFF

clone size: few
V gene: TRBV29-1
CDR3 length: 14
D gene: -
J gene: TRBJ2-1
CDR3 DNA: TGCAGCGTGAACCGGGCCCGCTCCTACAATGAGCAGTTCTTC
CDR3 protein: CSVNRARSYNEQFF

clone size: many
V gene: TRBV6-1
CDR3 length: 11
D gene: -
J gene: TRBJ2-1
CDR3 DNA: TGTGCCAGCAGTGAAAATAGTCGGGGGGCCTTC
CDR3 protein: CASSENSRGAF

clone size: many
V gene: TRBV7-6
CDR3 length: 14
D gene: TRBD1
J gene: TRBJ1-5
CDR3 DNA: TGTGCCAGCAGCAAGGGACAGGTGGATCAGCCCCAGCATTTT
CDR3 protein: CASSKGQVDQPQHF

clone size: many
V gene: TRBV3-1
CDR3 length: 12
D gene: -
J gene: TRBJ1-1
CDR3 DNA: TGTGCCAGCAGCCGAGACAGTCGGTTAGCTTTCTTT
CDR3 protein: CASSRDSRLAFF

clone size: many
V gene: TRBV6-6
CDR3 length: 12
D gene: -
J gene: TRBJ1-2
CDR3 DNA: TGTGCCAGCACCGCGGGGGAGAATGGCTACACCTTC
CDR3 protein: CASTAGENGYTF

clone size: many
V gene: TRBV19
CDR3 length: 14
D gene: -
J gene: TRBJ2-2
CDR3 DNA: TGTGCCAGTAGTATGACAGGCCCAACCGGGGAGCTGTTTTTT
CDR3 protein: CASSMTGPTGELFF

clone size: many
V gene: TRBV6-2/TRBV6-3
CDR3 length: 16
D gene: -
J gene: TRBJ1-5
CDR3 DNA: TGTGCCAGCAGCCCAAGGACGGCGAATGGCAATCAGCCCCAGCATTTT
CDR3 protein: CASSPRTANGNQPQHF

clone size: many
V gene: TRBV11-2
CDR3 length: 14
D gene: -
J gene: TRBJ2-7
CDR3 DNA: TGTGCCAGCAGTTATCTCTTAACGAAGAGCGAGCAGTACTTC
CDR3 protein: CASSYLLTKSEQYF

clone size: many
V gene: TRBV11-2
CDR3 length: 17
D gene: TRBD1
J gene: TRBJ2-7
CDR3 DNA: TGTGCCAGCAGCTTATACCTCCCGGGACAGGCTACCTACGAGCAGTACTTC
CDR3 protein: CASSLYLPGQATYEQYF

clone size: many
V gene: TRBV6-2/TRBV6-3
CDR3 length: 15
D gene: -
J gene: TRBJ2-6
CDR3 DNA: TGTGCCAGCAGTTACGGCTTCTCTGGGGCCAACGTCCTGACTTTC
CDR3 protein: CASSYGFSGANVLTF

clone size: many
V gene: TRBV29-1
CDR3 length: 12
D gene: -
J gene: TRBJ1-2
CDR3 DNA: TGCAGCGTTTACAGAGCTAACTATGGCTACACCTTC
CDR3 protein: CSVYRANYGYTF

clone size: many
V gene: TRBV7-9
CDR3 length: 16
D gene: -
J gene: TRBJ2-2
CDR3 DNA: TGTGCCAGCAGCTCAAGCCGGACCCGAATCACCGGGGAGCTGTTTTTT
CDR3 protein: CASSSSRTRITGELFF

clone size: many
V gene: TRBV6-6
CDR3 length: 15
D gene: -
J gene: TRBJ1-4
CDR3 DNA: TGTGCCAGCAGTTACTCCGGACAGAATAATGAAAAACTGTTTTTT
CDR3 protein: CASSYSGQNNEKLFF

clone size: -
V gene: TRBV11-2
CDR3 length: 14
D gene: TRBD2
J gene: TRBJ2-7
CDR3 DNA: TGTGCCAGCAGACGACTAGCGGGAGTCTCCGAGCAGTACTTC
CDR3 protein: CASRRLAGVSEQYF

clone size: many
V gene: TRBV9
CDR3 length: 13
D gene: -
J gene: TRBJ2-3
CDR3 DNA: TGTGCCAGCAGCGTAACATCCGCAGATACGCAGTATTTT
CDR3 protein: CASSVTSADTQYF

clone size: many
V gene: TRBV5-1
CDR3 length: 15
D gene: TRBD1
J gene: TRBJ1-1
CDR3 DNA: TGCGCCAGCAGCTTGGATGGACAGGGGAACACTGAAGCTTTCTTT
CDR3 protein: CASSLDGQGNTEAFF

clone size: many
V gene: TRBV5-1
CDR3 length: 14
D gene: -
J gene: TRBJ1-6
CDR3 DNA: TGCGCCAGCAGCGGGGGACGGAATAATTCACCCCTCCACTTT
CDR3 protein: CASSGGRNNSPLHF

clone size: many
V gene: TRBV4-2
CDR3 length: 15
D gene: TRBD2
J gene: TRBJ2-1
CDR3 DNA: TGTGCCAGCAGCCAAGTCTTCGCGGGAGGGGGTGAGCAGTTCTTC
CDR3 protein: CASSQVFAGGGEQFF

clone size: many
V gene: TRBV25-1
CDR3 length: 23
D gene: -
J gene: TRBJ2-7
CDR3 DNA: TGTGCCAGCAGTGCGCCCGGGACGAACATAAACTTAGGACTGATAGTACTCTCCTACGAGCAGTACTTC
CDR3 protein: CASSAPGTNINLGLIVLSYEQYF

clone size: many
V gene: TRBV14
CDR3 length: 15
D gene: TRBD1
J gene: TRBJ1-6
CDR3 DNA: TGTGCCAGCAGCCCGAGGACAGGTTTTGGTTCACCCCTCCACTTT
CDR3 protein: CASSPRTGFGSPLHF

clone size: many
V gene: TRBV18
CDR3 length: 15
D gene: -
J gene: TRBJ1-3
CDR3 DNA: TGTGCCAGCTCACCCAAAGGGGACTCTGGAAACACCATATATTTT
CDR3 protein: CASSPKGDSGNTIYF

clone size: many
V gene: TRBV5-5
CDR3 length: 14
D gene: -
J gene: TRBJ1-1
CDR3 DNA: TGTGCCAGCAGCTTCTTGGTTCGGGGACCTGAAGCTTTCTTT
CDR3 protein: CASSFLVRGPEAFF

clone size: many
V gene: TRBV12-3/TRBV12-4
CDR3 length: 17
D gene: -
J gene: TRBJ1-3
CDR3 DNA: TGTGCCAGCAGTTTAGTCCTGGGACCGGCCTCTGGAAACACCATATATTTT
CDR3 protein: CASSLVLGPASGNTIYF

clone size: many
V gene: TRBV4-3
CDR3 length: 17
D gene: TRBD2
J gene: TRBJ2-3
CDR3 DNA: TGCGCCAGCAGCCAGGAAGTAGCGGGAGGGAGCACAGATACGCAGTATTTT
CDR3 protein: CASSQEVAGGSTDTQYF

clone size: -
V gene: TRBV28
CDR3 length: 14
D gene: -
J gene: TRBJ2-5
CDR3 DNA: TGTGCCAGCAGCCCCCAGGGTGGCCAAGAGACCCAGTACTTC
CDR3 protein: CASSPQGGQETQYF